The T cell receptor (beta chain) under discussion was sequenced for a study of follicular helper T cells after annual influenza vaccination. Method: immunoSEQ multiplex PCR; TCRdb's copy keeps in-frame clones and lacks some. Among about 11,000 clones listed, more than 65% were seen once. Time point: 2014-2015 season, pre-vaccination. CDR1 LNHDA and CDR2 SQIVND come from the germline V gene (reference sequence). The CDR3 loop spans 11 amino acids. Trimming pared 5 bases from V and 4 bases from J, leaving 6 bases between. The material was CXCR5- memory CD4+ T cells sorted from blood, obtained on the day of influenza vaccination. The TCR was taken from an adult who received the influenza vaccine. The chain links TRBV19 to TRBJ2-7; D is uncertain. The CDR3 protein is CASSSPYEQYF. CDR3 in DNA: TGTGCCAGTAGTTCTCCGTACGAGCAGTACTTC.